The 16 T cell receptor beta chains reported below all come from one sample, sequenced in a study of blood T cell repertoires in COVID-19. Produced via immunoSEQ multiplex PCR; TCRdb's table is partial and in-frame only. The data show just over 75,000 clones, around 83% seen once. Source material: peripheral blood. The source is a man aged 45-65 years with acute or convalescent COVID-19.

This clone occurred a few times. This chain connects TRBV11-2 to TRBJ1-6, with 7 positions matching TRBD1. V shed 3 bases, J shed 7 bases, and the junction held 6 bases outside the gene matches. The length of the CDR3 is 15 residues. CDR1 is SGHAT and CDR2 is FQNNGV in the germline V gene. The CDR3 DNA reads TGTGCCAGCAGCTTCGAAACAGGGGTGAATTCACCCCTCCACTTT. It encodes CASSFETGVNSPLHF.

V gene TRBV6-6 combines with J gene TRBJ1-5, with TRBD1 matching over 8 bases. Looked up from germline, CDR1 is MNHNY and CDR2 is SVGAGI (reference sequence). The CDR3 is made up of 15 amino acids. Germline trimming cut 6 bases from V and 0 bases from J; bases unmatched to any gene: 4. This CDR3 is CASRLDRASNQPQHF. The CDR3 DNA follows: TGTGCCAGCAGACTGGACAGGGCTAGCAATCAGCCCCAGCATTTT.

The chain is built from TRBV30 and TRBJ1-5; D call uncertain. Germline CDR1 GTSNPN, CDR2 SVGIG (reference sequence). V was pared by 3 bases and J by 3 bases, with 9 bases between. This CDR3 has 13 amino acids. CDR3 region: CAWRTNPNQPQHF. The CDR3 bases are TGTGCCTGGAGGACAAACCCCAATCAGCCCCAGCATTTT. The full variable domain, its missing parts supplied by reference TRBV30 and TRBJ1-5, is SQTIHQWPATLVQPVGSPLSLECTVEGTSNPNLYWYRQAAGRGLQLLFYSVGIGQISSEVPQNLSASRPQDRQFILSSKKLLLSDSGFYLCAWRTNPNQPQHFGDGTRLSIL.

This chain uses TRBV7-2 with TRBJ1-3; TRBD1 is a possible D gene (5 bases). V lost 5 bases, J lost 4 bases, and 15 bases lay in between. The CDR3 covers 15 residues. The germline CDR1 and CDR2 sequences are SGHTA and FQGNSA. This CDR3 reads CASSGRVQGGNTIYF. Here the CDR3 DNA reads TGTGCCAGCAGCGGTAGGGTCCAGGGAGGAAACACCATATATTTT.

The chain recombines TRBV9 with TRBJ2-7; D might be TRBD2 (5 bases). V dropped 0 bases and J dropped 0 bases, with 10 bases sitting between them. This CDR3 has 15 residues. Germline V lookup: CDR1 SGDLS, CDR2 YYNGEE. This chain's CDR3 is CASSVGTYSSYEQYF. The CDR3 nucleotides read TGTGCCAGCAGCGTAGGGACTTACAGCTCCTACGAGCAGTACTTC. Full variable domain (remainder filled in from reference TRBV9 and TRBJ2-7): DSGVTQTPKHLITATGQRVTLRCSPRSGDLSVYWYQQSLDQGLQFLIQYYNGEERAKGNILERFSAQQFPDLHSELNLSSLELGDSALYFCASSVGTYSSYEQYFGPGTRLTVT.

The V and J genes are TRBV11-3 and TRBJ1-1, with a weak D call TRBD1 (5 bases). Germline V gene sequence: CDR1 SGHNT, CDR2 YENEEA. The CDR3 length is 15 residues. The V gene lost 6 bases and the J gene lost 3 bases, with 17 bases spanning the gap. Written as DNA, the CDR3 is TGTGCCAGCAGATACAGCAGGGCCCAGGACACTGAAGCTTTCTTT. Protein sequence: CASRYSRAQDTEAFF.

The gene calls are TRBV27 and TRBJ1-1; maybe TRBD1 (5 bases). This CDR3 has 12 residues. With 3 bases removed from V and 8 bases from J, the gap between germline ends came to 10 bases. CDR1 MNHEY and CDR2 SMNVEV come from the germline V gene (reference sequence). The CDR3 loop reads CASSFLGGEAFF. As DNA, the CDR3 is TGTGCCAGCAGTTTCCTGGGGGGGGAAGCTTTCTTT.

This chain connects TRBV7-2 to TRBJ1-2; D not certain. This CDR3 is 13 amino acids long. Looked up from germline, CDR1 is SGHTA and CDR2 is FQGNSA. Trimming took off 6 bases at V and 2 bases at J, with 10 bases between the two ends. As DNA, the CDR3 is TGTGCCAGCAGGTTGGAGGTCAACTATGGCTACACCTTC. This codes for CASRLEVNYGYTF.

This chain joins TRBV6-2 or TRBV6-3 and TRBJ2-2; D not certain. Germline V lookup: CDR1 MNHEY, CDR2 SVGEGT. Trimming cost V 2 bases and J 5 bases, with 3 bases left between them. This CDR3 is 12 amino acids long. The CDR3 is CASSYLTGELFF. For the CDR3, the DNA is TGTGCCAGCAGTTACCTAACCGGGGAGCTGTTTTTT.

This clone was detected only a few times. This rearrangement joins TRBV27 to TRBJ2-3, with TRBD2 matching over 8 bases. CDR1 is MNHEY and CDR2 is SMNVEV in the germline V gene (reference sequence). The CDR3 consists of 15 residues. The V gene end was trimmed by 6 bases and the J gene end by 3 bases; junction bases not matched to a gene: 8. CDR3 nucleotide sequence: TGTGCCAGCAGCCCCCGGGAGGGCCTTACAGATACGCAGTATTTT. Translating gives CASSPREGLTDTQYF.

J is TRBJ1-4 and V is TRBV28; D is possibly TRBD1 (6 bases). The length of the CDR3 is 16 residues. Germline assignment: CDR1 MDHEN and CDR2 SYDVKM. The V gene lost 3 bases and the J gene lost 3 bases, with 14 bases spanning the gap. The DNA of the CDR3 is TGTGCCAGCAGTTTGGCAGGGGATGGAGCTAATGAAAAACTGTTTTTT. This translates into CASSLAGDGANEKLFF.

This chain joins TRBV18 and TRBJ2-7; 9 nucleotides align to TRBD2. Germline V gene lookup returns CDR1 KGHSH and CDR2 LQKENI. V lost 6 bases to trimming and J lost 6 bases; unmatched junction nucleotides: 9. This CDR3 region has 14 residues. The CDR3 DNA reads TGTGCCAGCTCCCAAAGCGGGGGGCGCGGCGAGCAGTACTTC. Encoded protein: CASSQSGGRGEQYF.

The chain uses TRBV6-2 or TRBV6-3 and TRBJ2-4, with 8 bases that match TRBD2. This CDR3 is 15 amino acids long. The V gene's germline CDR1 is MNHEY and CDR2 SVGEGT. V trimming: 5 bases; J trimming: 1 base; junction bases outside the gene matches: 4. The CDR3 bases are TGTGCCAGCAGTCTAGCGGGCGAGGCCAAAAACATTCAGTACTTC. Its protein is CASSLAGEAKNIQYF.

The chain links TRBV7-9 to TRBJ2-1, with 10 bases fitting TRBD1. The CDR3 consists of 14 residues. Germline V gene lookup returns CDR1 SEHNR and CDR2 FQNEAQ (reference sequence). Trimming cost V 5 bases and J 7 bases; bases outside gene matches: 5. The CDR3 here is CASSQGTGVNEQFF. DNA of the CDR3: TGTGCCAGCAGCCAGGGGACAGGGGTTAATGAGCAGTTCTTC.

This CDR3 reads CASSPPGGTADTQYF. In DNA, the CDR3 is TGTGCCAGCAGCCCCCCTGGGGGGACCGCGGATACGCAGTATTTT. The chain is built from TRBV9 and TRBJ2-3; a weak D match, TRBD2 (6 bases). The CDR3 is made up of 15 amino acids. CDR1 and CDR2 (germline): SGDLS, YYNGEE. V dropped 4 bases and J dropped 6 bases, with 18 bases sitting between them.

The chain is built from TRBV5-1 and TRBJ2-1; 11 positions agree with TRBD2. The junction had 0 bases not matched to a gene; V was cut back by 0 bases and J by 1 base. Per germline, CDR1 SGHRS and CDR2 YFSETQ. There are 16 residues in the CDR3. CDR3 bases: TGCGCCAGCAGCTTGGGACTAGCGGGATCCTACAATGAGCAGTTCTTC. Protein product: CASSLGLAGSYNEQFF. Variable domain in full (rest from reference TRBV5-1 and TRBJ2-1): KAGVTQTPRYLIKTRGQQVTLSCSPISGHRSVSWYQQTPGQGLQFLFEYFSETQRNKGNFPGRFSGRQFSNSRSEMNVSTLELGDSALYLCASSLGLAGSYNEQFFGPGTRLTVL.